This T cell receptor (beta chain) was sequenced during a study of CD8+CD57+ T cells in acquired aplastic anemia. At the level of the study: The study obtained an average of roughly 3 ug of DNA from sorted CD4+ and CD8+ cells.

Individuals selected for sequencing had exhibited CD8+CD57+ cell expansion on flow cytometry. No therapy had been given to the patients at the time of blood sampling. Study outcomes and limitations: CD8+ Simpson's diversity did not differ significantly between patients and controls. Shared by patients and controls, 25 to 30 CD8+ CDR3s were abundant in patients.

With respect to this clonotype: What it recognizes is unknown.

For CDR3 and TCR beta VDJ profiling, genomic DNA was the template used. TCRdb fed the reads into MiXCR, producing one record per CDR3 protein. The sample lists under 500,000 distinct CDR3 sequences, about a third seen once, with 0.7% to 1% in the top ten. This CDR3 region has 14 residues. V lost 7 bases to trimming and J lost 9 bases; unmatched junction nucleotides: 11. Germline loops: CDR1 KGHDR, CDR2 SFDVKD. The sequencing sample was made of sorted CD4+, CD8+, or CD8+CD57+ T cells (not recorded which) from PBMCs. The V call is TRBV24-1, the J call TRBJ2-1, with TRBD2 matching 7 bases. The clonotype comes from a human donor with aplastic anemia. The CDR3 is CATSPGRLASEQFF. CDR3 nucleotides: TGTGCCACCAGCCCCGGTAGACTAGCATCTGAGCAGTTCTTC.